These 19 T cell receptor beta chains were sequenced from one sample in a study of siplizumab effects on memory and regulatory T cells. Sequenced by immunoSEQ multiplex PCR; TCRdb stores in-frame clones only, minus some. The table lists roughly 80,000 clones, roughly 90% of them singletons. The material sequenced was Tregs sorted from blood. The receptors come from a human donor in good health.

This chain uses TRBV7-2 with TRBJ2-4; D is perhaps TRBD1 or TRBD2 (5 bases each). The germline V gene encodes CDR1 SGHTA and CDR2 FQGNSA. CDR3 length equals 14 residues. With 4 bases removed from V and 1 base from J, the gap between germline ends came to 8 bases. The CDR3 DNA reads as TGTGCCAGCAGCTCTTGGGGGGCCAAAAACATTCAGTACTTC. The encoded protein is CASSSWGAKNIQYF.

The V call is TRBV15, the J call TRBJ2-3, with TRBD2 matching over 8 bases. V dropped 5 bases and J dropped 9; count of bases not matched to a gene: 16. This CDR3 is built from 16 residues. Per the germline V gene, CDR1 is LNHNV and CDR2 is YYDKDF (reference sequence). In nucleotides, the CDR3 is TGTGCCACCAGCCACGGGGGGGCGGGGGGACTCCTGACGCAGTATTTT. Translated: CATSHGGAGGLLTQYF.

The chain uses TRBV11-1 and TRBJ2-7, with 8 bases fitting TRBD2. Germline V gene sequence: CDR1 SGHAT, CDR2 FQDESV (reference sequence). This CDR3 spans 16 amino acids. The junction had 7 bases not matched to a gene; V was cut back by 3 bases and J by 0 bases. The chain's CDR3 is CASSFKSGGVSYEQYF. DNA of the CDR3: TGTGCCAGCAGCTTTAAAAGCGGGGGTGTCTCCTACGAGCAGTACTTC.

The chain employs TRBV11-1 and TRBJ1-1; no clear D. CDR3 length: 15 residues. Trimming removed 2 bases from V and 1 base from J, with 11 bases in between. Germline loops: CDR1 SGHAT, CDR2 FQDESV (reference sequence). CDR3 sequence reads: CASSLSPLRNTEAFF. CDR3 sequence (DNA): TGTGCCAGCAGCTTATCTCCCCTTCGGAACACTGAAGCTTTCTTT. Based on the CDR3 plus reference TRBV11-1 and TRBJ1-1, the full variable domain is EAEVAQSPRYKITEKSQAVAFWCDPISGHATLYWYRQILGQGPELLVQFQDESVVDDSQLPKDRFSAERLKGVDSTLKIQPAELGDSAMYLCASSLSPLRNTEAFFGQGTRLTVV.

CDR3 sequence: CAISQGAYPEAFF. The CDR3 nucleotides read TGTGCCATCAGCCAGGGGGCGTACCCTGAAGCTTTCTTT. The chain couples TRBV10-3 to TRBJ1-1, with 8 positions matching TRBD1. The CDR3 has 13 residues. Germline assignment: CDR1 ENHRY and CDR2 SYGVKD. The V and J ends lost 6 bases and 6 bases, in that order; junction bases with no gene match: 6.

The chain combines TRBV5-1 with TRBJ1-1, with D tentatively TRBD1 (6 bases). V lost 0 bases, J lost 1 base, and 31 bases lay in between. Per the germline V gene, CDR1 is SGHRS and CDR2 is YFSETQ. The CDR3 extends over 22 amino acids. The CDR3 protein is CASSLGQDGGVGLFLGNTEAFF. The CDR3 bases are TGCGCCAGCAGCTTGGGACAGGACGGGGGAGTGGGTCTCTTTCTAGGGAACACTGAAGCTTTCTTT.

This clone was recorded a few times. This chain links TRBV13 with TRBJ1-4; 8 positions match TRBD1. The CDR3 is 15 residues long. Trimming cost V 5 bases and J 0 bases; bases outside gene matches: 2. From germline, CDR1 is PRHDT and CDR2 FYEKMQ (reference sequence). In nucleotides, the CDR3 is TGTGCCAGCAGCGACAGGGGTGCAACTAATGAAAAACTGTTTTTT. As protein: CASSDRGATNEKLFF.

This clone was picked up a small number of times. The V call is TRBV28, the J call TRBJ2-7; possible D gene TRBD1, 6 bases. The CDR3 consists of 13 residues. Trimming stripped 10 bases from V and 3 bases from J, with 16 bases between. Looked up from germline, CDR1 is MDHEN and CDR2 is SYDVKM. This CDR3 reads CAILSTGSYEQYF. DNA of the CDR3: TGTGCCATTCTATCAACAGGGAGCTACGAGCAGTACTTC.

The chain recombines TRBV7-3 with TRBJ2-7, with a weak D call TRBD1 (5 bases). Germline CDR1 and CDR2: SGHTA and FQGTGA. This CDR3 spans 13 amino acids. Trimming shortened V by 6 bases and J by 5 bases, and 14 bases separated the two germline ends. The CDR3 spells CASSYQGPDEQYF. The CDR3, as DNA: TGTGCCAGCAGTTACCAGGGTCCCGACGAGCAGTACTTC.

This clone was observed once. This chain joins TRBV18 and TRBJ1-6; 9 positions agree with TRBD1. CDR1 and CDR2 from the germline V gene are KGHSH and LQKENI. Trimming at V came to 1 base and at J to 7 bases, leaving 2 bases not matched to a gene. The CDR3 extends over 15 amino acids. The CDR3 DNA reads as TGTGCCAGCTCACCACTGGGACAGGGAAATTCACCCCTCCACTTT. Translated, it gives CASSPLGQGNSPLHF. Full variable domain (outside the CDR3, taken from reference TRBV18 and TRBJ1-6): NAGVMQNPRHLVRRRGQEARLRCSPMKGHSHVYWYRQLPEEGLKFMVYLQKENIIDESGMPKERFSAEFPKEGPSILRIQQVVRGDSAAYFCASSPLGQGNSPLHFGNGTRLTVT.

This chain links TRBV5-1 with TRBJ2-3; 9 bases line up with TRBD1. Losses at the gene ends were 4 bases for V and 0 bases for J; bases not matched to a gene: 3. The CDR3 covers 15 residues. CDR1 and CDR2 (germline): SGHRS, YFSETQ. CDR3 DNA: TGCGCCAGCAGCCGGACAGGGGCTAGCACAGATACGCAGTATTTT. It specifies CASSRTGASTDTQYF.

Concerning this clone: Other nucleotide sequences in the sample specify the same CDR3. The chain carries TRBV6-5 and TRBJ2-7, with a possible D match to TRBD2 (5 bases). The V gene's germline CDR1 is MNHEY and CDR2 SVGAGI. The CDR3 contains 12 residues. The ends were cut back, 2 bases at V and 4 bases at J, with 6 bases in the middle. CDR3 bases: TGTGCCAGCAGTTACCGGGGTTACGAGCAGTACTTC. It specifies CASSYRGYEQYF.

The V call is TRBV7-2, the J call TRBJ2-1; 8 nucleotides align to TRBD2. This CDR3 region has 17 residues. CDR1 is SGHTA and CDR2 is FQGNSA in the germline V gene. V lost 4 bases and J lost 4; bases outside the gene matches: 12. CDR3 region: CASSWALRLAQYNEQFF. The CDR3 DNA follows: TGTGCCAGCAGCTGGGCCTTAAGACTAGCGCAATACAATGAGCAGTTCTTC.

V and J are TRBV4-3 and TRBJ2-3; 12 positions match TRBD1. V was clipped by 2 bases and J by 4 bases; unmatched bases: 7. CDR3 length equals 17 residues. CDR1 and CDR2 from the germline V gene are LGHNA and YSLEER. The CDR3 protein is CASSQTWDRGRADTQYF. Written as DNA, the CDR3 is TGCGCCAGCAGCCAAACCTGGGACAGGGGGCGCGCAGATACGCAGTATTTT.

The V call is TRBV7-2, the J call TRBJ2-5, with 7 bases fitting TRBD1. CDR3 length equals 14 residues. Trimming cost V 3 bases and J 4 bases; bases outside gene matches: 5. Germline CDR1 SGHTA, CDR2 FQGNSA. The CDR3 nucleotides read TGTGCCAGCAGCTTTCAAGGGGGCCCAGAGACCCAGTACTTC. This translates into CASSFQGGPETQYF.

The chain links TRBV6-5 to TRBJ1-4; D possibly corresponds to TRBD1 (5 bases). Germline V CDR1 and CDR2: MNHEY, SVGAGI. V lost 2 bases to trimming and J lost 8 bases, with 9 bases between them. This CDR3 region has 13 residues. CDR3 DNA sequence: TGTGCCAGCAGTTACAGGGGAAGGGAAAAACTGTTTTTT. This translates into CASSYRGREKLFF.

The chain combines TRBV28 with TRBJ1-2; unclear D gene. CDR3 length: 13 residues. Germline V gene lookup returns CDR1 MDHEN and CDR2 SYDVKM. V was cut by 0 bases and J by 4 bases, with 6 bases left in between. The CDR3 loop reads CASSLWVGYGYTF. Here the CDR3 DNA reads TGTGCCAGCAGTTTATGGGTCGGCTATGGCTACACCTTC.

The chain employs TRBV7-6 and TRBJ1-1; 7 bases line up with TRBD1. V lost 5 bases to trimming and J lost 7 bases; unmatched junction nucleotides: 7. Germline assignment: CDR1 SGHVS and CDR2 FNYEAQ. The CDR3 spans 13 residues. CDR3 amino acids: CASSKRQGIEAFF. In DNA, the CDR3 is TGTGCCAGCAGCAAACGACAGGGAATTGAAGCTTTCTTT.

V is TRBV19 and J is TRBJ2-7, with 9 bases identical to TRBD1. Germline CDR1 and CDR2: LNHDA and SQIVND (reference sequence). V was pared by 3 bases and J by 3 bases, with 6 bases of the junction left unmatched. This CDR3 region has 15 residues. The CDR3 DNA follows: TGTGCCAGTAGTATCTCGGGACAGGGAAGCTACGAGCAGTACTTC. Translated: CASSISGQGSYEQYF.